These 31 T cell receptor beta chains share one sample of origin, sequenced in a study of technical replicates of blood from a handful of donors. TCRdb's table, derived via immunoSEQ multiplex PCR, lists solely in-frame clones and lacks some. This repertoire shows almost 65,000 clones, around 85% found once; its top ten account for more than 4.5%. Source material: PBMCs. These receptors were collected from a human donor in good health. Some clones in this sample may be carry-over from other donors' samples.

CDR3 loop: CASSRTASTGELFF. In DNA, the CDR3 is TGTGCCAGCTCACGGACAGCCTCCACCGGGGAGCTGTTTTTT. V and J are TRBV18 and TRBJ2-2; TRBD1 is a possible D gene (6 bases). V gave up 4 bases and J gave up 4 bases, with 10 bases separating them. The length of the CDR3 is 14 residues. Germline values: CDR1 KGHSH, CDR2 LQKENI.

The chain joins TRBV5-1 to TRBJ2-5, with TRBD2 as a possible D gene (6 bases). The CDR3 spans 14 residues. Germline loops: CDR1 SGHRS, CDR2 YFSETQ. Trimming stripped 4 bases from V and 4 bases from J, with 14 bases between. CDR3 DNA: TGCGCCAGCAGCAAGGTCCGGGGGTTAGAGACCCAGTACTTC. It translates to CASSKVRGLETQYF.

J is TRBJ1-1 and V is TRBV5-4; TRBD1 is a possible D gene (5 bases). V dropped 4 bases and J dropped 5 bases, with 15 bases sitting between them. Germline V gene lookup returns CDR1 SGHNT and CDR2 YYREEE (reference sequence). The CDR3 has 14 residues. CDR3 nucleotide sequence: TGTGCCAGCAGCCCGGGGGTGGGGGAGACTGAAGCTTTCTTT. Encoded protein: CASSPGVGETEAFF.

This chain links TRBV6-1 with TRBJ1-6, with D maybe TRBD1 (5 bases). The germline V gene has CDR1 MNHNS and CDR2 SASEGT. Trimming pared 1 base from V and 3 bases from J, leaving 7 bases between. The CDR3 runs 15 residues. CDR3 sequence: CASSEGGYYNSPLHF. As DNA, the CDR3 is TGTGCCAGCAGTGAAGGGGGCTACTATAATTCACCCCTCCACTTT.

This CDR3 is CTSSQDLEQGRGANEKLFF. The CDR3, as DNA: TGCACCAGCAGCCAAGATCTCGAACAGGGAAGAGGGGCTAATGAAAAACTGTTTTTT. V usage is TRBV1 and J usage is TRBJ1-4; the table calls TRBD1, which could not be checked here. TRBV1 is termed a pseudogene. The CDR3 has 19 amino acids.

The chain has TRBV29-1 and TRBJ2-7; 8 bases map to TRBD2. Germline CDR1 is SQVTM and CDR2 is ANQGSEA. This CDR3 spans 14 amino acids. J gave up 0 bases and V 7 bases, and 8 bases lay outside the gene matches. CDR3 amino acids: CSGSGGPGSYEQYF. The DNA of the CDR3 is TGCAGCGGATCGGGGGGGCCGGGCTCCTACGAGCAGTACTTC.

The V gene is TRBV2, the J gene TRBJ2-3, with unresolved D. The CDR3 covers 14 residues. Trimming shortened V by 3 bases and J by 0 bases, and 7 bases separated the two germline ends. Germline V CDR1 and CDR2: SNHLY, FYNNEI. For the CDR3, the DNA is TGTGCCAGCAGTGATCTGTCTAGCACAGATACGCAGTATTTT. This translates into CASSDLSSTDTQYF.

The chain uses TRBV6-5 and TRBJ1-2; perhaps TRBD1 as D (5 bases). V dropped 6 bases and J dropped 4 bases, with 12 bases sitting between them. The CDR3 is made up of 13 amino acids. Germline V gene data show CDR1 as MNHEY and CDR2 as SVGAGI. CDR3 residues: CASRRGDGYGYTF. Here the CDR3 DNA reads TGTGCCAGCAGACGGGGGGACGGCTATGGCTACACCTTC.

The CDR3 spells CASSQGTALYEQYF. In DNA, the CDR3 is TGTGCCAGCAGCCAAGGGACAGCCCTGTACGAGCAGTACTTC. This sequence joins TRBV4-2 and TRBJ2-7; tentative D call: TRBD1 (6 bases). The CDR3 sequence is 14 residues long. CDR1 is LGHNA and CDR2 is YNFKEQ in the germline V gene. V was clipped by 1 base and J by 4 bases, with 11 bases between them.

The chain employs TRBV10-3 and TRBJ1-1; TRBD1 aligns across 10 bases. Germline loops: CDR1 ENHRY, CDR2 SYGVKD. V lost 4 bases, J lost 0 bases, and 5 bases stayed unmatched. The CDR3 is 16 amino acids. CDR3: CAISAGDRGLNTEAFF. The CDR3 DNA is TGTGCCATCAGTGCGGGGGACAGGGGTCTGAACACTGAAGCTTTCTTT.

This sequence joins TRBV11-1 and TRBJ2-2; TRBD2 matches 9 bases. The CDR3 length is 15 residues. Germline CDR1 reads SGHAT; CDR2 reads FQDESV (reference sequence). The V and J ends lost 3 bases and 4 bases, in that order; junction bases with no gene match: 3. The CDR3 DNA reads as TGTGCCAGCAGCTTGGCGGGAGGGAGCACCGGGGAGCTGTTTTTT. Translating gives CASSLAGGSTGELFF.

The chain has TRBV5-5 and TRBJ2-5; 8 bases align to TRBD2. Trimming at V came to 2 bases and at J to 8 bases, leaving 26 bases not matched to a gene. The CDR3 is made up of 20 amino acids. Germline V gene lookup returns CDR1 SGHKS and CDR2 YYEKEE (reference sequence). CDR3 protein: CASSFYGARTSPTELITQYF. The CDR3 coding sequence is TGTGCCAGCAGCTTCTATGGGGCCAGGACTAGCCCTACTGAGTTGATAACCCAGTACTTC.

V and J are TRBV27 and TRBJ2-1; TRBD1 agrees at 9 bases. V dropped 5 bases and J dropped 3; count of bases not matched to a gene: 5. This CDR3 region has 15 residues. Germline assignment: CDR1 MNHEY and CDR2 SMNVEV (reference sequence). CDR3 sequence (DNA): TGTGCCAGCAGTCCACAGGGGGCGTTCTACAATGAGCAGTTCTTC. Translation gives CASSPQGAFYNEQFF.

The rearrangement links TRBV10-3 to TRBJ2-2; 10 nucleotides match TRBD2. CDR3 size: 19 residues. Germline CDR1 reads ENHRY; CDR2 reads SYGVKD. J lost 9 bases, V lost 1 base, and 17 bases had no gene match. Here the CDR3 DNA reads TGTGCCATCAGTGAGTTCCCCGCCGGACTAGCGGAGGGGGCAAGGGAGCTGTTTTTT. Translated, it gives CAISEFPAGLAEGARELFF.

This sequence joins TRBV7-9 and TRBJ1-2; D is perhaps TRBD1 (5 bases). The CDR3 has 16 residues. Deletions cut 5 bases from V and 0 bases from J, with 16 bases between. Per germline, CDR1 SEHNR and CDR2 FQNEAQ (reference sequence). The CDR3 bases are TGTGCCAGCAGCCCCCCTAGGGGCGGAACTAACTATGGCTACACCTTC. It is translated as CASSPPRGGTNYGYTF.

This chain uses TRBV27 with TRBJ2-7; unclear D gene. CDR3 length: 14 residues. CDR1 and CDR2 from the germline V gene are MNHEY and SMNVEV (reference sequence). Deletions cut 5 bases from V and 4 bases from J, with 15 bases between. CDR3 bases: TGTGCCAGCAGTCTACAGCATGGGCTATACGAGCAGTACTTC. The encoded protein is CASSLQHGLYEQYF.

V and J are TRBV30 and TRBJ2-1, with 11 bases fitting TRBD2. Germline values: CDR1 GTSNPN, CDR2 SVGIG (reference sequence). The ends lost 8 bases at V and 4 bases at J; junction bases unmatched: 4. This CDR3 has 13 amino acids. For the CDR3, the DNA is TGTGCCGGCACTAGCGGGAGTTACAATGAGCAGTTCTTC. Its translation is CAGTSGSYNEQFF.

A few counts support this clone. The rearrangement joins TRBV29-1 to TRBJ2-5; D gene ambiguous. In germline, CDR1 is SQVTM, CDR2 ANQGSEA. The length of the CDR3 is 11 residues. The germline V and J ends were trimmed by 2 bases and 2 bases, with 3 bases remaining between them. The CDR3 DNA follows: TGCAGCGTTGAACAGCAAGAGACCCAGTACTTC. Protein product: CSVEQQETQYF.

There are a few counts of this clone. The rearrangement joins TRBV2 to TRBJ1-2; D unresolved. CDR3 length: 13 amino acids. With 7 bases removed from V and 1 base from J, the gap between germline ends came to 10 bases. CDR1 and CDR2 (germline): SNHLY, FYNNEI. This chain's CDR3 is CASTVRINYGYTF. The DNA for the CDR3 is TGTGCCAGCACGGTCAGGATTAACTATGGCTACACCTTC.

This chain joins TRBV27 and TRBJ2-1; maybe TRBD2 (6 bases). Trimming removed 8 bases at V and 13 bases at J, with 21 bases between. CDR1 is MNHEY, CDR2 SMNVEV, per germline (reference sequence). The CDR3 spans 13 residues. As DNA, the CDR3 is TGTGCCAGCGGAGGGTATTTCGGGACTTATCAGTTCTTC. Residues: CASGGYFGTYQFF.

The chain combines TRBV2 with TRBJ1-4; no definite D call. CDR1 and CDR2 from the germline V gene are SNHLY and FYNNEI. The CDR3 runs to 15 residues. With 3 bases removed from V and 5 bases from J, the gap between germline ends came to 13 bases. The CDR3 DNA sequence: TGTGCCAGCAGTGAGGGCGTGTCAGAGAATGAAAAACTGTTTTTT. It yields the protein CASSEGVSENEKLFF.

The chain couples TRBV11-2 to TRBJ2-2; 9 nucleotides line up with TRBD2. CDR1 and CDR2 from the germline V gene are SGHAT and FQNNGV. This CDR3 is built from 15 residues. V shed 7 bases and J 7 bases; nucleotides not matched to a gene: 10. CDR3 sequence: CASTQWASGNGELFF. CDR3 DNA sequence: TGTGCCAGCACCCAATGGGCTAGCGGGAACGGGGAGCTGTTTTTT.

At least ten counts were recorded for this clone. The chain joins TRBV7-2 to TRBJ2-2; 11 nucleotides align to TRBD2. The germline CDR1 and CDR2 sequences are SGHTA and FQGNSA. The CDR3 is 17 amino acids. The junction had 7 bases not matched to a gene; V was cut back by 1 base and J by 6 bases. The CDR3 region is CASSLGVAGGPSGELFF. The CDR3 region has the DNA TGTGCCAGCAGCTTAGGGGTAGCGGGGGGGCCGTCCGGGGAGCTGTTTTTT.

The gene calls are TRBV18 and TRBJ1-1, with D possibly TRBD1 on 6 matching bases. Germline CDR1 reads KGHSH; CDR2 reads LQKENI. Between the trimmed V and J ends, which lost 3 bases and 3 bases, there was a span of 14 bases. This CDR3 comprises 15 residues. Here the CDR3 reads CASSPSGAGDTEAFF. The CDR3 nucleotides are TGTGCCAGCTCACCTTCAGGGGCTGGGGACACTGAAGCTTTCTTT.

This clone was seen a few times. The chain uses TRBV30 and TRBJ1-3; D is unresolved. V lost 0 bases to trimming and J lost 2 bases, with 11 bases between them. CDR1 and CDR2 from the germline V gene are GTSNPN and SVGIG (reference sequence). The CDR3 loop spans 15 amino acids. In DNA, the CDR3 is TGTGCCTGGAGTGTACCTGGCCTGACTGGAAACACCATATATTTT. Translating it yields CAWSVPGLTGNTIYF.

This chain uses TRBV7-7 with TRBJ2-1; the match to TRBD2 covers 11 bases. V lost 5 bases to trimming and J lost 4 bases; unmatched junction nucleotides: 4. Germline CDR1 reads SSHAT; CDR2 reads FNYEAQ (reference sequence). This CDR3 has 15 residues. In nucleotides, the CDR3 is TGTGCCAGCAGCCCTGGGACTAGCGGTTACAATGAGCAGTTCTTC. Encoded protein: CASSPGTSGYNEQFF.

The V call is TRBV5-1, the J call TRBJ1-4, with D possibly being TRBD1 (5 bases). Germline-derived CDR1 and CDR2 are SGHRS and YFSETQ. The CDR3 length is 15 residues. The germline V and J ends were trimmed by 7 bases and 7 bases, with 20 bases remaining between them. In DNA, the CDR3 is TGCGCCAGCCGAAGGGGTTCCGGTATGGGTGAAAAACTGTTTTTT. This gives the protein CASRRGSGMGEKLFF.

This chain links TRBV25-1 with TRBJ2-1; a possible D gene is TRBD1 (5 bases). The germline V gene encodes CDR1 MGHDK and CDR2 SYGVNS. CDR3 length: 11 amino acids. The V gene lost 5 bases and the J gene lost 15 bases, with 14 bases spanning the gap. CDR3 nucleotide sequence: TGTGCCAGCAGTCAACAGGTTTCTACGTTCTTC. The encoded protein is CASSQQVSTFF. The whole variable domain, filled in from reference TRBV25-1 and TRBJ2-1, reads EADIYQTPRYLVIGTGKKITLECSQTMGHDKMYWYQQDPGMELHLIHYSYGVNSTEKGDLSSESTVSRIRTEHFPLTLESARPSHTSQYLCASSQQVSTFFGPGTRLTVL.

This chain joins TRBV6-5 and TRBJ2-1; TRBD1 matches 11 bases. The CDR3 is made up of 14 amino acids. The V segment lost 5 bases and the J segment 10 bases; nucleotides outside the gene matches: 7. Looked up from germline, CDR1 is MNHEY and CDR2 is SVGAGI. CDR3 coding DNA: TGTGCCAGCAGTGGACAGGGGGCAATTGGGGAGCAGTTCTTC. It specifies CASSGQGAIGEQFF.

This chain connects TRBV7-2 to TRBJ2-1; the match to TRBD2 covers 14 bases. Germline trimming cut 4 bases from V and 7 bases from J; bases unmatched to any gene: 6. CDR1 is SGHTA and CDR2 is FQGNSA in the germline V gene. CDR3 length equals 16 residues. CDR3 region: CASSSTSGRAGNEQFF. The CDR3, as DNA: TGTGCCAGCAGCTCGACTAGCGGGAGGGCAGGGAATGAGCAGTTCTTC.

V and J are TRBV7-3 and TRBJ2-1; 8 nucleotides line up with TRBD1. The V gene's germline CDR1 is SGHTA and CDR2 FQGTGA. The CDR3 contains 14 residues. Trimming cost V 5 bases and J 8 bases; bases outside gene matches: 8. The CDR3 DNA reads as TGTGCCAGCAGCCGAACAGGGGGAATGGATGAGCAGTTCTTC. Residues: CASSRTGGMDEQFF.